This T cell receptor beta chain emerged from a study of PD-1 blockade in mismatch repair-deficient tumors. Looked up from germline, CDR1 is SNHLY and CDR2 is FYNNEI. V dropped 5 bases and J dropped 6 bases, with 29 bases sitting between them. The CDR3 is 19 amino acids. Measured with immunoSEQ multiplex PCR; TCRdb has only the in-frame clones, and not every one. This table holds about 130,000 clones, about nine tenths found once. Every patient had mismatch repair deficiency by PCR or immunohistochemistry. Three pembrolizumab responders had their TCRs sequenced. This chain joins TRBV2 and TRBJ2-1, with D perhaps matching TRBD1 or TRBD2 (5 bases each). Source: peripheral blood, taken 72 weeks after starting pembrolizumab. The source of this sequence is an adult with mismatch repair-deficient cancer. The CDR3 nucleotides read TGTGCCAGCAGTTGGGAGAGCTTAGGGACGGTAGGAGGTAGCAATGAGCAGTTCTTC. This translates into CASSWESLGTVGGSNEQFF.